The T cell receptor beta chain under discussion was sequenced for a study of Tregs in tolerant kidney transplant recipients. About this clone itself: Its antigen is not known.

Sequencing was performed with immunoSEQ multiplex PCR; in TCRdb, only in-frame clones are kept and a portion is missing. Counted here are about 240,000 clones, approximately 84% occurring once; the ten biggest clones make up about 0.64%. Germline assignment: CDR1 MNHNS and CDR2 SASEGT. Trimming cost V 4 bases and J 8 bases, with 14 bases left between them. The CDR3 is made up of 14 amino acids. Study-wide findings and caveats: Few patients were studied, so findings need validation in larger groups.

CD4+CD25+CD127- Tregs, CD4+CD25- non-Tregs, CD4 and CD8 cells were sorted. Sequencing was done on a sample of CD4+ T cells from blood. This TCR was sampled from a human donor in good health. The chain carries TRBV6-1 and TRBJ1-4; D remains unclear. The DNA of the CDR3 is TGTGCCAGCAGTGGGGGAAAGGGTTACGAAAAACTGTTTTTT. Residues: CASSGGKGYEKLFF.